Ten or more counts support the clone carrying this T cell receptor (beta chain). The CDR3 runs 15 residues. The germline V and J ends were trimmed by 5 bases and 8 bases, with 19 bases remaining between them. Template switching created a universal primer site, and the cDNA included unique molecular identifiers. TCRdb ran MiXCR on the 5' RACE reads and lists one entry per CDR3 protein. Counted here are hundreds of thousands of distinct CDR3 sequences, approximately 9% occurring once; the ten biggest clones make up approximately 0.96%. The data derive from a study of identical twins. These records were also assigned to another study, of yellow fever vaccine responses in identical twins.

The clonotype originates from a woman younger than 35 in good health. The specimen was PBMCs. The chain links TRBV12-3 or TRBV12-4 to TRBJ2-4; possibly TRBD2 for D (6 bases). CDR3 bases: TGTGCCAGCAGTCCTCGACTAGATTTGGCGCACATTCAGTACTTC. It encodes CASSPRLDLAHIQYF.